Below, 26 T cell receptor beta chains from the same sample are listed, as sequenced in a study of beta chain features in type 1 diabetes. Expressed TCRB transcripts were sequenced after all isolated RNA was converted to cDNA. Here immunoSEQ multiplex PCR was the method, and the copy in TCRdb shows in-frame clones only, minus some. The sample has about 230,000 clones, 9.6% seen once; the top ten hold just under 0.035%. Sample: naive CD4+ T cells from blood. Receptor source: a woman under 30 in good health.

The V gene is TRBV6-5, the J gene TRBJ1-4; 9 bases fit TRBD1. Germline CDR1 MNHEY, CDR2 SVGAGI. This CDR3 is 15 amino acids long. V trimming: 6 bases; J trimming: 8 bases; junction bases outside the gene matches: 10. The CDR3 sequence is CASSARGTGYEKLFF. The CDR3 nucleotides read TGTGCCAGCAGCGCACGGGGGACAGGGTACGAAAAACTGTTTTTT.

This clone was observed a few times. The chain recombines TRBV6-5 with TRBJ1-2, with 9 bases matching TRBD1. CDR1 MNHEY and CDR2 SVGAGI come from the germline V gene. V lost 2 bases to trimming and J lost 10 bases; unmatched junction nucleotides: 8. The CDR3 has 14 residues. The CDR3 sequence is CASSYRTGVLDYTF. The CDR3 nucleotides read TGTGCCAGCAGTTACCGGACAGGGGTTCTCGACTACACCTTC.

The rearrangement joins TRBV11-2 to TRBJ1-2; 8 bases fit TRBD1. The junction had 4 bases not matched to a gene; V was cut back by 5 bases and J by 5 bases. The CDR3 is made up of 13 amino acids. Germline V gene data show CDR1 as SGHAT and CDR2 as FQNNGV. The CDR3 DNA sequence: TGTGCCAGCAGCCCGGACAGGGTTTATGGCTACACCTTC. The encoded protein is CASSPDRVYGYTF.

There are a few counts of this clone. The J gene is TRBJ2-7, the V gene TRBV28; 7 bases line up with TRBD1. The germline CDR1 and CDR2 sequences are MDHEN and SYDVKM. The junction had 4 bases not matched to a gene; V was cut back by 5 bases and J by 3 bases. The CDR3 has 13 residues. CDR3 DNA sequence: TGTGCCAGCAGTGGGACAGACCACTACGAGCAGTACTTC. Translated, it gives CASSGTDHYEQYF.

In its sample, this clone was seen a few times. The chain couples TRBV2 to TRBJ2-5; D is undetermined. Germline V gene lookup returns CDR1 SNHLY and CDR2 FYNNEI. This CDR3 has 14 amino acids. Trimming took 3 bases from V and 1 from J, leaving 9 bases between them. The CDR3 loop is CASSDGSSQETQYF. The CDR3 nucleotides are TGTGCCAGCAGTGATGGCTCATCCCAAGAGACCCAGTACTTC. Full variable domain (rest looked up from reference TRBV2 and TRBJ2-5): EPEVTQTPSHQVTQMGQEVILRCVPISNHLYFYWYRQILGQKVEFLVSFYNNEISEKSEIFDDQFSVERPDGSNFTLKIRSTKLEDSAMYFCASSDGSSQETQYFGPGTRLLVL.

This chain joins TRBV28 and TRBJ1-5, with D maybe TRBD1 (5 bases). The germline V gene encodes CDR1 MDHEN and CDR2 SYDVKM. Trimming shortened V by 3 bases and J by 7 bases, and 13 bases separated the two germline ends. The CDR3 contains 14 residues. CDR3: CASSFSRAYQPQHF. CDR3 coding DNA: TGTGCCAGCAGTTTTTCCAGGGCGTACCAGCCCCAGCATTTT.

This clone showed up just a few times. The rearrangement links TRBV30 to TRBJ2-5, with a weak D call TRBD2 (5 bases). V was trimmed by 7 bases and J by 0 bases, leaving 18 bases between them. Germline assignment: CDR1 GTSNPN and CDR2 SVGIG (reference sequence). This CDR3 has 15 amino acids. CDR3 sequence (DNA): TGTGCCTCCTCGGGTCTAGCCAGTTACCAAGAGACCCAGTACTTC. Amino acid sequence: CASSGLASYQETQYF.

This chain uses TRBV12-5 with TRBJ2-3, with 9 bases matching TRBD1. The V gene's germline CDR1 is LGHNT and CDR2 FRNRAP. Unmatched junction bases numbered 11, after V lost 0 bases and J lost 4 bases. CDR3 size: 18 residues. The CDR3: CASGLVRTGTGFADTQYF. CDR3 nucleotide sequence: TGTGCTAGTGGTTTGGTTCGGACCGGGACAGGGTTCGCAGATACGCAGTATTTT.

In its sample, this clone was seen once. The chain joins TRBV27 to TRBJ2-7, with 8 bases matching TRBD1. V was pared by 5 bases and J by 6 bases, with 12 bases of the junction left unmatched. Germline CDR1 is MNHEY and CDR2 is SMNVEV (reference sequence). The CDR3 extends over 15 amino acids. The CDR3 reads CASSPRTGWNREQYF. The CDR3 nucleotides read TGTGCCAGCAGTCCCAGGACAGGGTGGAATCGCGAGCAGTACTTC.

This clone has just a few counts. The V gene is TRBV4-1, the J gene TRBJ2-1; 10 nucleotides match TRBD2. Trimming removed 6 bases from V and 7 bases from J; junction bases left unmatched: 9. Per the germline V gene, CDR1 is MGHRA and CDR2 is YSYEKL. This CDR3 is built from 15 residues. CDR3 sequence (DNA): TGCGCCAGCAGAGATCTAGCGGGAGTAGGGAATGAGCAGTTCTTC. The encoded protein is CASRDLAGVGNEQFF.

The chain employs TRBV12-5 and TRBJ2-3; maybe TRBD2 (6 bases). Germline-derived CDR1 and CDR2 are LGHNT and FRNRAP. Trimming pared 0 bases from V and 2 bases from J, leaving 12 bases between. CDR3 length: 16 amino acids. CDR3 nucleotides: TGTGCTAGTGGTTTGGTACTGCGGGGCGCCACAGATACGCAGTATTTT. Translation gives CASGLVLRGATDTQYF.

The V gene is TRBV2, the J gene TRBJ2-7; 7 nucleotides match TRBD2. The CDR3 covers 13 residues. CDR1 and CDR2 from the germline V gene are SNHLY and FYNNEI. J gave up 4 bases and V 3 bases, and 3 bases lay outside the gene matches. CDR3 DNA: TGTGCCAGCAGTGAGTGGGGGGGATACGAGCAGTACTTC. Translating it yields CASSEWGGYEQYF.

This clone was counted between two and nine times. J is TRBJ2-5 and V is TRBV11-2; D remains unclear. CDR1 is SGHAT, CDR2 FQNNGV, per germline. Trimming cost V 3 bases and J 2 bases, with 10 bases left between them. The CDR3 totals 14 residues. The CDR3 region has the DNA TGTGCCAGCAGCTTTTTGACCAGGCAAGAGACCCAGTACTTC. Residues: CASSFLTRQETQYF.

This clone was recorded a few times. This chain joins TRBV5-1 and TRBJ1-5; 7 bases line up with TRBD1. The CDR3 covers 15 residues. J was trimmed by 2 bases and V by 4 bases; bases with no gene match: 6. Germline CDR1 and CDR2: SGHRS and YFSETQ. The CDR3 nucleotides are TGCGCCAGCAGCCTCGGGGGACAGCGCAATCAGCCCCAGCATTTT. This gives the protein CASSLGGQRNQPQHF.

The CDR3 sequence: CASSRDENQPQHF. As DNA, the CDR3 is TGTGCCAGCAGCCGGGATGAGAATCAGCCCCAGCATTTT. The J gene is TRBJ1-5, the V gene TRBV9; D uncertain. CDR3 length equals 13 residues. Germline values: CDR1 SGDLS, CDR2 YYNGEE. The germline V and J ends were trimmed by 4 bases and 4 bases, with 9 bases remaining between them.

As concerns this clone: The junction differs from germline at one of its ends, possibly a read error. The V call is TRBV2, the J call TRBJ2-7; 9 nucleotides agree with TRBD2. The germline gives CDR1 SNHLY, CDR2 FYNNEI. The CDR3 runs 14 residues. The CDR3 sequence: CASSPGTSFYERYF. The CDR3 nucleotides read TGTGCCAGCAGTCCCGGGACTAGCTTCTACGAGCGGTACTTC. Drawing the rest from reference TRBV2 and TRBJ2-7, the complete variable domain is EPEVTQTPSHQVTQMGQEVILRCVPISNHLYFYWYRQILGQKVEFLVSFYNNEISEKSEIFDDQFSVERPDGSNFTLKIRSTKLEDSAMYFCASSPGTSFYERYFGPGTRLTVT.

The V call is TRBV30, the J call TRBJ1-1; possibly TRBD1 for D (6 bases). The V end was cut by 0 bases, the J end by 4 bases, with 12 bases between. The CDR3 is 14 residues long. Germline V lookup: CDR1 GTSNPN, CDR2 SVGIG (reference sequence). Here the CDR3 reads CAWSVFTGTTEAFF. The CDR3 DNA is TGTGCCTGGAGTGTGTTTACAGGGACCACTGAAGCTTTCTTT. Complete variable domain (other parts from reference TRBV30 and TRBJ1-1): SQTIHQWPATLVQPVGSPLSLECTVEGTSNPNLYWYRQAAGRGLQLLFYSVGIGQISSEVPQNLSASRPQDRQFILSSKKLLLSDSGFYLCAWSVFTGTTEAFFGQGTRLTVV.

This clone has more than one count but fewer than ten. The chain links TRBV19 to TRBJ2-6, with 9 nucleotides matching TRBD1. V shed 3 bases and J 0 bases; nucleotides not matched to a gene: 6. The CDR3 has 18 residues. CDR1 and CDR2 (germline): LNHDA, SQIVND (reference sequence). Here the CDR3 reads CASSILGQGSSGANVLTF. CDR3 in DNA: TGTGCCAGTAGTATCCTTGGACAGGGGTCCTCTGGGGCCAACGTCCTGACTTTC.

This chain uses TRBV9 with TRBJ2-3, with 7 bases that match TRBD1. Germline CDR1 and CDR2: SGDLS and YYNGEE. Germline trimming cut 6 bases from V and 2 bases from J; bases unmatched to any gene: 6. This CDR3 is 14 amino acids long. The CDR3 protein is CASTQGQYTDTQYF. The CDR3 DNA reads TGTGCCAGCACCCAGGGACAGTACACAGATACGCAGTATTTT. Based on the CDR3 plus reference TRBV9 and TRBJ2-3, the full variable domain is DSGVTQTPKHLITATGQRVTLRCSPRSGDLSVYWYQQSLDQGLQFLIQYYNGEERAKGNILERFSAQQFPDLHSELNLSSLELGDSALYFCASTQGQYTDTQYFGPGTRLTVL.

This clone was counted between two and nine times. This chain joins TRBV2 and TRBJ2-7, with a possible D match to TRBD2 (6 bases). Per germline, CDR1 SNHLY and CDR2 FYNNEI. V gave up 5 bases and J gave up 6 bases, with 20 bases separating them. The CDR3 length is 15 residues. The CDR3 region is CASSLVWDSSSEQYF. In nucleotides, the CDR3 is TGTGCCAGCAGTCTTGTTTGGGACTCGAGTAGCGAGCAGTACTTC.

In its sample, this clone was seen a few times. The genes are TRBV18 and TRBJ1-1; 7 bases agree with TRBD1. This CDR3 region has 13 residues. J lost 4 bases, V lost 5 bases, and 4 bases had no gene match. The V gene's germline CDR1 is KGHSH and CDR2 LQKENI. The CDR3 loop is CASSATGATEAFF. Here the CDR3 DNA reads TGTGCCAGCTCAGCCACAGGGGCCACTGAAGCTTTCTTT.

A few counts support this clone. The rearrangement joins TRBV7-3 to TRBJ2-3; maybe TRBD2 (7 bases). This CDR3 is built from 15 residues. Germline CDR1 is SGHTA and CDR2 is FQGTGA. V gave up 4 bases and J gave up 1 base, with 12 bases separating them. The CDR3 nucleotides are TGTGCCAGCAGCTCAGTCGGGGGGCGCACAGATACGCAGTATTTT. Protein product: CASSSVGGRTDTQYF.

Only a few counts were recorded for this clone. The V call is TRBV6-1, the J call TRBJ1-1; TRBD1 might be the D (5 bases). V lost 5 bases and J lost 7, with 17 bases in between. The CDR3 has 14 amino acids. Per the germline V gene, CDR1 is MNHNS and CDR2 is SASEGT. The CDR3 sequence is CASSPDNPRGEAFF. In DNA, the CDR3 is TGTGCCAGCAGTCCTGACAATCCAAGGGGTGAAGCTTTCTTT.

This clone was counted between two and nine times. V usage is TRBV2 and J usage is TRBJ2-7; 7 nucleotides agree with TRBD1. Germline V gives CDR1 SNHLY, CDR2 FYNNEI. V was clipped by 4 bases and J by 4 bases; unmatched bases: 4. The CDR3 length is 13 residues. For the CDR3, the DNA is TGTGCCAGCAGTGGAGTGACAGGGTACGAGCAGTACTTC. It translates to CASSGVTGYEQYF.

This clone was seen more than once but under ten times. Here the CDR3 reads CASSVTGGSETQYF. The CDR3, as DNA: TGCGCCAGCAGCGTAACAGGGGGGTCAGAGACCCAGTACTTC. The genes are TRBV5-1 and TRBJ2-5; 8 nucleotides align to TRBD1. Germline V gene sequence: CDR1 SGHRS, CDR2 YFSETQ. Losses at the gene ends were 4 bases for V and 4 bases for J; bases not matched to a gene: 6. The CDR3 is made up of 14 amino acids.

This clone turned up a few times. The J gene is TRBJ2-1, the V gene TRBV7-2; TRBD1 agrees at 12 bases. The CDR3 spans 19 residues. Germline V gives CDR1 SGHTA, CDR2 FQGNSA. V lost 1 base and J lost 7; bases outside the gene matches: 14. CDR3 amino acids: CASSLGSGQGALWVNEQFF. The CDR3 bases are TGTGCCAGCAGCTTAGGTTCGGGACAGGGGGCTCTCTGGGTGAATGAGCAGTTCTTC.